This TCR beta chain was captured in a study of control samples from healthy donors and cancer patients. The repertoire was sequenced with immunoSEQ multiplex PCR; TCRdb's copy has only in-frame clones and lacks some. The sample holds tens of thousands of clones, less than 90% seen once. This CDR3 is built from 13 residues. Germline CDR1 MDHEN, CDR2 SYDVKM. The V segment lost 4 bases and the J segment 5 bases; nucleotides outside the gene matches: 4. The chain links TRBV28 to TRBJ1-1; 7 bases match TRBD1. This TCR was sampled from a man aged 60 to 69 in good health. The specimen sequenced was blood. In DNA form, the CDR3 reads TGTGCCAGCAGTTCGACAGGGTTGACTGAAGCTTTCTTT. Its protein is CASSSTGLTEAFF.